These T cell receptor beta chains were read from a single sample in a study of shared clonotypes between healthy human individuals. Profiling relied on immunoSEQ multiplex PCR, and the TCRdb table lists in-frame clones only, not all of them. This repertoire shows 2,500,000 or so clones, around nine tenths found once; its top ten account for roughly 0.14%. Sequencing input: naive CD4+ T cells sorted from blood. Receptor source: a man younger than 35 in good health. CDR3s include the opening cysteine and the closing phenylalanine or tryptophan. Each record gives: V gene, CDR3 length, J gene, D gene, clone size, CDR3 protein, CDR3 DNA. The D gene is left open where the match is weak. The size of a clone is reported for some rows only, either as once, few or many, or as a class for expanded clones.

>TRBV5-1|14|TRBJ1-4|.|.
CASSLDRSYEKLFF
TGCGCCAGCAGCTTGGACAGATCTTATGAAAAACTGTTTTTT
>TRBV5-4|13|TRBJ2-5|TRBD1|.
CASSLDRGETQYF
TGTGCCAGCAGCTTGGACAGGGGGGAGACCCAGTACTTC
>TRBV6-6|12|TRBJ1-2|.|.
CASRHGEGGYTF
TGTGCCAGCAGACATGGGGAGGGGGGCTACACCTTC
>TRBV18|16|TRBJ2-3|TRBD2|.
CASSPRGAGEADTQYF
TGTGCCAGCTCACCGCGTGGCGCGGGGGAGGCAGATACGCAGTATTTT
>TRBV7-9|13|TRBJ1-1|.|.
CASSLGQNTEAFF
TGTGCCAGCAGCCTTGGACAGAACACTGAAGCTTTCTTT
>TRBV28|14|TRBJ2-4|.|once
CASSLGGRGNIQYF
TGTGCCAGCAGTTTAGGGGGGCGGGGTAACATTCAGTACTTC
>TRBV5-4|14|TRBJ2-5|TRBD2|.
CASSFPGTIETQYF
TGTGCCAGCAGCTTCCCCGGGACTATAGAGACCCAGTACTTC
>TRBV30|13|TRBJ2-7|.|.
CAHNGGNSYEQYF
TGTGCCCACAACGGGGGAAACTCCTACGAGCAGTACTTC
>TRBV29-1|16|TRBJ2-1|TRBD1|.
CSVPRRDRDSWNEQFF
TGCAGCGTTCCACGAAGGGACAGGGATTCGTGGAATGAGCAGTTCTTC
>TRBV13|18|TRBJ2-7|TRBD2|once
CASSSRPPGTSGSYEQYF
TGTGCCAGCAGCTCCCGACCCCCTGGGACTAGCGGATCCTACGAGCAGTACTTC
>TRBV6-1|13|TRBJ2-7|.|.
CASSEGYGYEQYF
TGTGCCAGCAGTGAAGGGTACGGCTACGAGCAGTACTTC
>TRBV7-8|14|TRBJ2-1|.|.
CASSLGGWMDEQFF
TGTGCCAGCAGCTTAGGAGGGTGGATGGATGAGCAGTTCTTC
>TRBV18|15|TRBJ1-2|.|.
CASSPIPGPNYGYTF
TGTGCCAGCTCACCAATTCCAGGTCCTAACTATGGCTACACCTTC
>TRBV30|13|TRBJ1-4|.|.
CAWMPGWNEKLFF
TGTGCCTGGATGCCAGGGTGGAATGAAAAACTGTTTTTT
>TRBV13|16|TRBJ1-4|.|.
CASSFKGTKANEKLFF
TGTGCCAGCAGCTTCAAAGGGACGAAGGCTAATGAAAAACTGTTTTTT
>TRBV5-6|16|TRBJ2-1|.|.
CASSGQTNSDYNEQFF
TGTGCCAGCAGCGGCCAGACTAACTCGGACTACAATGAGCAGTTCTTC
>TRBV30|15|TRBJ2-1|TRBD2|once
CAWSTTSGTYNEQFF
TGTGCCTGGAGTACTACTAGCGGCACCTACAATGAGCAGTTCTTC
>TRBV6-6|15|TRBJ2-7|TRBD1|.
CASSNLGTAGSEQYF
TGTGCCAGCAGTAATCTCGGGACAGCAGGTTCCGAGCAGTACTTC
>TRBV6-1|16|TRBJ2-5|TRBD2|.
CASSGPGLAGVGTQYF
TGTGCCAGCAGTGGACCGGGACTAGCGGGGGTCGGGACCCAGTACTTC
>TRBV14|17|TRBJ1-2|TRBD1|.
CASSRRTPGQTNYGYTF
TGTGCCAGCAGCCGACGCACTCCGGGACAGACTAACTATGGCTACACCTTC
>TRBV2|11|TRBJ2-5|.|.
CASSEPETQYF
TGTGCCAGCAGTGAACCAGAGACCCAGTACTTC
>TRBV7-6|12|TRBJ2-3|.|.
CASSFTLDTQYF
TGTGCCAGCAGCTTCACCCTGGATACGCAGTATTTT
>TRBV11-2|15|TRBJ2-5|.|once
CASSSPQGKRETQYF
TGTGCCAGCAGCTCCCCCCAAGGAAAGAGGGAGACCCAGTACTTC
>TRBV7-2|15|TRBJ2-7|TRBD2|.
CASSLPGGGSYEQYF
TGTGCCAGCAGCTTACCTGGCGGGGGCTCCTACGAGCAGTACTTC
>TRBV7-2|15|TRBJ2-2|.|.
CASSLQGGNTGELFF
TGTGCCAGCAGCTTACAGGGGGGTAACACCGGGGAGCTGTTTTTT
>TRBV30|13|TRBJ1-4|.|.
CAWAGGTNEKLFF
TGTGCCTGGGCGGGAGGGACTAATGAAAAACTGTTTTTT
>TRBV9|18|TRBJ2-3|TRBD2|.
CASSVAGLAGKGTDTQYF
TGTGCCAGCAGCGTAGCGGGACTAGCGGGGAAGGGGACAGATACGCAGTATTTT
>TRBV27|16|TRBJ1-6|.|.
CASSPKPRLINSPLHF
TGTGCCAGCAGTCCAAAGCCACGGCTTATAAATTCACCCCTCCACTTT
>TRBV2|17|TRBJ2-1|TRBD2|once
CATKGLAGGSSYNEQFF
TGTGCCACTAAGGGCCTAGCGGGAGGGAGCTCCTACAATGAGCAGTTCTTC
>TRBV2|13|TRBJ1-6|TRBD1|.
CASGRGQDSPLHF
TGTGCCAGCGGCAGGGGGCAGGATTCACCCCTCCACTTT
>TRBV5-4|15|TRBJ2-6|.|.
CASSLDASGANVLTF
TGTGCCAGCAGCTTAGATGCCTCTGGGGCCAACGTCCTGACTTTC
>TRBV6-5|16|TRBJ2-7|TRBD1|.
CASSYPTGQGRNEQYF
TGTGCCAGCAGTTACCCGACCGGACAGGGGAGGAACGAGCAGTACTTC